The 20 T cell receptor beta chains below all came from one sample that was sequenced in a study of PD-1 blockade in classical Hodgkin lymphoma. Generated by immunoSEQ multiplex PCR, the TCRdb table keeps only in-frame clones and is missing some. The sample includes 37,000 or so clones, around nine tenths of them seen just once. Patients all relapsed after autologous stem cell transplantation, and there was variation in brentuximab vedotin exposure. This material consisted of peripheral blood mononuclear cells (PBMCs), taken before the second cycle of nivolumab. The receptors were sampled from a human donor with classical Hodgkin lymphoma.

This clone turned up a few times. V gene TRBV7-3 combines with J gene TRBJ2-1; D call uncertain. V was trimmed by 7 bases and J by 7 bases, leaving 11 bases between them. Germline values: CDR1 SGHTA, CDR2 FQGTGA. The CDR3 runs 12 residues. Written as DNA, the CDR3 is TGTGCCAGCACCGAGCAGGAAAATGAGCAGTTCTTC. Encoded protein: CASTEQENEQFF.

The CDR3 spells CASSIGAGLSYNEQFF. CDR3 DNA: TGTGCCAGTAGTATAGGGGCCGGGCTTTCCTACAATGAGCAGTTCTTC. The J gene is TRBJ2-1, the V gene TRBV19; D not certain. The CDR3 has 16 residues. Trimming stripped 1 base from V and 1 base from J, with 11 bases between. CDR1 is LNHDA and CDR2 is SQIVND in the germline V gene (reference sequence).

With respect to this clone: The junction shows a germline mismatch at one end, possibly a read error. The V and J genes are TRBV7-7 and TRBJ2-7; D gene ambiguous. Germline V gene sequence: CDR1 SSHAT, CDR2 FNYEAQ (reference sequence). This CDR3 is 13 amino acids long. The chain's CDR3 is CASSLGLADEQYF. CDR3 DNA sequence: TGTGCTAGCAGCTTAGGGTTGGCAGACGAGCAGTACTTC.

This clone was counted a single time. CDR3 sequence reads: CASQRGGLGYEQYF. CDR3 DNA sequence: TGTGCCAGCCAAAGGGGGGGGCTGGGCTACGAGCAGTACTTC. V gene TRBV11-3 combines with J gene TRBJ2-7, with D tentatively TRBD2 (7 bases). The CDR3 is made up of 14 amino acids. V lost 8 bases and J 3 bases, leaving 17 bases between the germline ends. In germline, CDR1 is SGHNT, CDR2 YENEEA.

V is TRBV19 and J is TRBJ2-3; D assignment may be TRBD1 or TRBD2 (5 bases each). The V gene's germline CDR1 is LNHDA and CDR2 SQIVND (reference sequence). V lost 6 bases, J lost 2 bases, and 15 bases lay in between. The CDR3 loop spans 15 amino acids. CDR3 loop: CASRQGGGPTDTQYF. CDR3 coding DNA: TGTGCCAGTAGGCAGGGTGGAGGACCCACAGATACGCAGTATTTT.

The genes are TRBV30 and TRBJ2-5; the match to TRBD2 covers 13 bases. CDR1 and CDR2 (germline): GTSNPN, SVGIG (reference sequence). After removal of 5 bases from V and 3 bases from J, the junction contained 9 bases not matched to a gene. The CDR3 has 16 residues. DNA for the CDR3: TGTGCCTGGGATTACGGACTAGCGGGAGTGGAAGAGACCCAGTACTTC. Encoded protein: CAWDYGLAGVEETQYF. The full variable domain, rest sourced from reference TRBV30 and TRBJ2-5, is SQTIHQWPATLVQPVGSPLSLECTVEGTSNPNLYWYRQAAGRGLQLLFYSVGIGQISSEVPQNLSASRPQDRQFILSSKKLLLSDSGFYLCAWDYGLAGVEETQYFGPGTRLLVL.

The V and J genes are TRBV7-3 and TRBJ2-2; D may be TRBD2 (6 bases). CDR3 length equals 15 residues. Trimming removed 6 bases from V and 4 bases from J, with 15 bases in between. Germline values: CDR1 SGHTA, CDR2 FQGTGA. CDR3 sequence (DNA): TGTGCCAGCAGGTTTTATAGCGGAACCACCGGGGAGCTGTTTTTT. Translation gives CASRFYSGTTGELFF.

The V and J genes are TRBV4-1 and TRBJ1-2; a possible D gene is TRBD1 (5 bases). The V and J ends lost 5 bases and 3 bases respectively, with 16 bases between them. CDR3 length equals 15 residues. Per germline, CDR1 MGHRA and CDR2 YSYEKL. CDR3 in DNA: TGCGCCAGCAGCTTAGTGGGGCCAGGGTACTATGGCTACACCTTC. Translated, it gives CASSLVGPGYYGYTF.

The CDR3 DNA is TGTGCCAGCAGTGATAAGTATAGCAATCAGCCCCAGCATTTT. Amino acids: CASSDKYSNQPQHF. The chain is built from TRBV2 and TRBJ1-5, with D unclear. Germline lookup yields CDR1 SNHLY and CDR2 FYNNEI. Trimming took off 3 bases at V and 0 bases at J, with 6 bases between the two ends. There are 14 residues in the CDR3.

The rearrangement uses TRBV27 and TRBJ2-7; no definite D call. The CDR3 length is 13 residues. Trimming cost V 6 bases and J 10 bases, with 19 bases left between them. Germline CDR1 and CDR2: MNHEY and SMNVEV (reference sequence). CDR3 protein: CASRRTAGFPQYF. The DNA for the CDR3 is TGTGCCAGCAGAAGGACGGCTGGCTTTCCCCAGTACTTC.

This chain joins TRBV28 and TRBJ2-7; no firm D call. V was pared by 6 bases and J by 8 bases, with 14 bases between. This CDR3 spans 12 amino acids. Germline CDR1 reads MDHEN; CDR2 reads SYDVKM. CDR3 residues: CASSPYTRKQYF. The DNA of the CDR3 is TGTGCCAGCAGCCCCTATACCCGAAAGCAGTACTTC. Filled out from reference TRBV28 and TRBJ2-7, the complete variable domain reads DVKVTQSSRYLVKRTGEKVFLECVQDMDHENMFWYRQDPGLGLRLIYFSYDVKMKEKGDIPEGYSVSREKKERFSLILESASTNQTSMYLCASSPYTRKQYFGPGTRLTVT.

A word on this clone: It is unclear where the CDR3 begins or ends on the DNA, so no DNA is shown, and the CDR3 is as TCRdb lists it. The chain has TRBV1 and TRBJ1-5. TRBV1 is flagged as a pseudogene. Inclusive of both ends, the CDR3 amounts to 21 amino acids. This chain's CDR3 is CTSSRDPQVGGGSRGNQPQHF.

This sequence joins TRBV6-5 and TRBJ2-3; D gene ambiguous. With 2 bases removed from V and 0 bases from J, the gap between germline ends came to 12 bases. Germline V gene data show CDR1 as MNHEY and CDR2 as SVGAGI. The CDR3 length is 16 residues. The DNA of the CDR3 is TGTGCCAGCAGTTACACAGTCCATACTAGCACAGATACGCAGTATTTT. The encoded protein is CASSYTVHTSTDTQYF.

The chain recombines TRBV9 with TRBJ1-1; 7 nucleotides line up with TRBD1. Per the germline V gene, CDR1 is SGDLS and CDR2 is YYNGEE. CDR3 length: 16 residues. With V trimmed by 2 bases and J by 3 bases, 10 bases remained unmatched. CDR3 protein: CASSVGQGGSYTEAFF. The CDR3 nucleotides are TGTGCCAGCAGCGTGGGGCAGGGGGGCTCGTACACTGAAGCTTTCTTT. Full variable domain (outside the CDR3, taken from reference TRBV9 and TRBJ1-1): DSGVTQTPKHLITATGQRVTLRCSPRSGDLSVYWYQQSLDQGLQFLIQYYNGEERAKGNILERFSAQQFPDLHSELNLSSLELGDSALYFCASSVGQGGSYTEAFFGQGTRLTVV.

The rearrangement uses TRBV5-5 and TRBJ2-7; D uncertain. The V gene lost 3 bases and the J gene lost 1 base, with 11 bases spanning the gap. CDR1 and CDR2 from the germline V gene are SGHKS and YYEKEE (reference sequence). This CDR3 is 14 amino acids long. CDR3 DNA sequence: TGTGCCAGCAGCTCTTTATTTATGTCCTACGAGCAGTACTTC. Amino acids: CASSSLFMSYEQYF. The whole variable domain, filled in from reference TRBV5-5 and TRBJ2-7, reads DAGVTQSPTHLIKTRGQQVTLRCSPISGHKSVSWYQQVLGQGPQFIFQYYEKEERGRGNFPDRFSARQFPNYSSELNVNALLLGDSALYLCASSSLFMSYEQYFGPGTRLTVT.

V usage is TRBV10-2 and J usage is TRBJ2-4; D is possibly TRBD1 or TRBD2 (5 bases each). Trimming left V 4 bases short and J 0 bases short, with 22 bases between. Germline-derived CDR1 and CDR2 are WSHSY and SAAADI. CDR3 length equals 19 residues. DNA of the CDR3: TGCGCCAGCAGTGGTGGGAAGTCGAGGGGCTTAATAGCCAAAAACATTCAGTACTTC. Translating gives CASSGGKSRGLIAKNIQYF.

V gene TRBV5-1 combines with J gene TRBJ2-1, with 14 bases lining up with TRBD2. This CDR3 has 15 amino acids. The V and J ends lost 4 bases and 4 bases, in that order; junction bases with no gene match: 1. The germline V gene encodes CDR1 SGHRS and CDR2 YFSETQ. CDR3 in amino acids: CASSRTSGGYNEQFF. In nucleotides, the CDR3 is TGCGCCAGCAGCCGGACTAGCGGGGGGTACAATGAGCAGTTCTTC.

This chain links TRBV13 with TRBJ2-5, with TRBD2 identical over 9 bases. CDR3 size: 13 residues. CDR1 is PRHDT, CDR2 FYEKMQ, per germline (reference sequence). J was trimmed by 5 bases and V by 5 bases; bases with no gene match: 3. In nucleotides, the CDR3 is TGTGCCAGCAGCCCCGCGGGAGGGGAGACCCAGTACTTC. Translation gives CASSPAGGETQYF.

The V gene is TRBV7-6, the J gene TRBJ2-7; 8 nucleotides match TRBD2. The CDR3 length is 15 residues. CDR1 and CDR2 (germline): SGHVS, FNYEAQ. V dropped 4 bases and J dropped 9; count of bases not matched to a gene: 14. CDR3 loop: CASSSAAQSRGGQYF. CDR3 in DNA: TGTGCCAGCAGCTCTGCCGCTCAAAGCCGGGGGGGGCAGTACTTC.

V is TRBV7-3 and J is TRBJ1-1; no definite D call. The V gene's germline CDR1 is SGHTA and CDR2 FQGTGA. The V end was cut by 5 bases, the J end by 0 bases, with 16 bases between. The CDR3 extends over 16 amino acids. The CDR3 region has the DNA TGTGCCAGCAGCCCCTACCCAGGAGGCTTGAACACTGAAGCTTTCTTT. It encodes CASSPYPGGLNTEAFF.